These 14 T cell receptor beta chains came from one sample sequenced in a study of T cell repertoires in cytomegalovirus infection. TCRdb re-derived calls from the reads in MiXCR, one entry per CDR3 protein. The table has approximately 240,000 distinct CDR3 sequences, about 12% seen once; the top ten hold 1.5% to 2%. Sequencing was performed on PBMCs. The source of these receptors is a human donor in good health (CMV status not recorded). Some clones in this sample may be carry-over from other donors' samples.

This chain connects TRBV2 to TRBJ2-3, with 7 nucleotides matching TRBD2. Trimming removed 1 base from V and 1 base from J; junction bases left unmatched: 8. The CDR3 covers 17 residues. Germline V gene lookup returns CDR1 SNHLY and CDR2 FYNNEI. The CDR3 reads CASSEERAGQRTDTQYF. The CDR3 DNA reads as TGTGCCAGCAGTGAAGAGCGAGCGGGGCAACGCACAGATACGCAGTATTTT.

Turning to this clonotype: With a much larger clone just one base away, this may be a read error. The chain uses TRBV25-1 and TRBJ1-5; D may be TRBD1 (5 bases). The CDR3 covers 15 residues. CDR1 is MGHDK, CDR2 SYGVNS, per germline. Here the CDR3 reads CASSEAGGSNQPQRF. The CDR3 coding sequence is TGTGCCAGCAGTGAAGCCGGGGGGAGCAATCAGCCCCAGCGTTTT.

This clonotype was found many times. The J gene is TRBJ2-1, the V gene TRBV12-3 or TRBV12-4, with TRBD1 identical over 8 bases. J was trimmed by 7 bases and V by 4 bases; bases with no gene match: 9. The CDR3 length is 15 residues. CDR3: CASSYRDRKANEQFF. Here the CDR3 DNA reads TGTGCCAGCAGTTACCGGGACAGGAAAGCTAATGAGCAGTTCTTC.

The chain couples TRBV4-1 to TRBJ1-4; unclear D gene. Germline V lookup: CDR1 MGHRA, CDR2 YSYEKL. The CDR3 contains 13 residues. The V gene lost 1 base and the J gene lost 8 bases, with 8 bases spanning the gap. The CDR3 is CASSQALREKLFF. Written as DNA, the CDR3 is TGCGCCAGCAGCCAAGCTCTACGAGAAAAACTGTTTTTT.

For this clonotype: Given a much more abundant clone one base away, this may be a read error. V usage is TRBV7-2 and J usage is TRBJ1-2; D not certain. In germline, CDR1 is SGHTA, CDR2 FQGNSA. The CDR3 has 11 residues. This chain's CDR3 is CVSTENYGYTF. As DNA, the CDR3 is TGTGTCAGCACCGAAAATTATGGCTACACCTTC.

The table lists this clonotype with many counts. This sequence joins TRBV11-3 and TRBJ1-2; 8 bases fit TRBD1. Looked up from germline, CDR1 is SGHNT and CDR2 is YENEEA. CDR3 length equals 14 residues. V lost 1 base and J lost 7; bases outside the gene matches: 5. The CDR3 protein is CASSLGQGMSGYTF. CDR3 bases: TGTGCCAGCAGCTTAGGACAGGGGATGAGTGGCTACACCTTC.

This clonotype came up many times. The CDR3 loop is CASSSSDRADTQYF. The CDR3 DNA sequence: TGTGCCAGCAGTTCCTCCGACCGGGCCGATACGCAGTATTTT. The chain combines TRBV6-2 or TRBV6-3 with TRBJ2-3, with no clear D. This CDR3 is built from 14 residues. Trimming took off 4 bases at V and 6 bases at J, with 14 bases between the two ends. CDR1 and CDR2 from the germline V gene are MNHEY and SVGEGT.

The chain links TRBV5-1 to TRBJ2-1; D could derive from TRBD1 or TRBD2 (5 bases each). The CDR3 runs 14 residues. V was pared by 0 bases and J by 6 bases, with 10 bases between. Per germline, CDR1 SGHRS and CDR2 YFSETQ. The CDR3 region has the DNA TGCGCCAGCAGCTTGGAGGGGAGTTTCAATGAGCAGTTCTTC. Protein product: CASSLEGSFNEQFF.

In regard to this clonotype: This clone may be a read error of a much larger clone one base away. The genes are TRBV5-4 and TRBJ2-7, with D unresolved. This CDR3 has 13 residues. Germline V CDR1 and CDR2: SGHNT, YYREEE (reference sequence). The germline V and J ends were trimmed by 2 bases and 3 bases, with 9 bases remaining between them. CDR3: CASSLGEVYEQYF. CDR3 nucleotides: TGTGCCAGCAGCTTAGGTGAGGTCTACGAGCAGTACTTC.

This clonotype showed up many times. The chain joins TRBV12-3 or TRBV12-4 to TRBJ2-6; unclear D gene. V shed 7 bases and J shed 0 bases, with 10 bases lying between them. This CDR3 comprises 15 residues. The CDR3, as DNA: TGTGCCAGCAACTTAAGTGGCTCTGGGGCCAACGTCCTGACTTTC. It encodes CASNLSGSGANVLTF.

The rearrangement uses TRBV6-2 or TRBV6-3 and TRBJ1-5; 7 nucleotides agree with TRBD1. CDR1 and CDR2 (germline): MNHEY, SVGEGT. This CDR3 has 14 amino acids. The V gene end was trimmed by 6 bases and the J gene end by 9 bases; junction bases not matched to a gene: 11. DNA for the CDR3: TGTGCCAGCAGACCCGACAGGGCCCCTGGGCCCCAGCATTTT. Protein sequence: CASRPDRAPGPQHF.

This clonotype was detected many times. The chain carries TRBV11-2 and TRBJ2-2; D ambiguous. V lost 5 bases and J 3 bases, leaving 16 bases between the germline ends. The CDR3 spans 16 residues. CDR1 is SGHAT and CDR2 is FQNNGV in the germline V gene. CDR3 sequence reads: CASSQFFGLDTGELFF. CDR3 DNA sequence: TGTGCCAGCAGCCAATTCTTCGGGCTCGACACCGGGGAGCTGTTTTTT.

This chain joins TRBV7-3 and TRBJ2-2; no reliable D call. CDR3 length: 14 residues. The germline gives CDR1 SGHTA, CDR2 FQGTGA. Trimming took 4 bases from V and 6 from J, leaving 12 bases between them. CDR3 sequence reads: CASSSPLASGELFF. DNA for the CDR3: TGTGCCAGCAGCTCCCCCCTCGCGTCCGGGGAGCTGTTTTTT.

This clonotype has just a few counts. The chain joins TRBV4-2 to TRBJ2-2, with D possibly TRBD1 on 6 matching bases. V was cut by 0 bases and J by 4 bases, with 15 bases left in between. Germline assignment: CDR1 LGHNA and CDR2 YNFKEQ. The CDR3 covers 17 residues. The CDR3 region has the DNA TGTGCCAGCAGCCAAGATCGTCAGGGGTGGAGCACCGGGGAGCTGTTTTTT. Translating it yields CASSQDRQGWSTGELFF.